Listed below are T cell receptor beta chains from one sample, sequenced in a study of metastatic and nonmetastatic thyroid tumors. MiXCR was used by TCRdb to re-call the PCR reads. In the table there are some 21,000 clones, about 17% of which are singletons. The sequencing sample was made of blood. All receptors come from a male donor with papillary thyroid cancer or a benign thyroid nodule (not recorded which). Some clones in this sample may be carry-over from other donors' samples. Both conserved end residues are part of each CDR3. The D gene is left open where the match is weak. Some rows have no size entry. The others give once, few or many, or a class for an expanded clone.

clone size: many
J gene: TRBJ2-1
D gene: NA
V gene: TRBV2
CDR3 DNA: TGTGCCAGCAGGGACCCACACTCCTACAATGAGCAGTTCTTC
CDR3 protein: CASRDPHSYNEQFF

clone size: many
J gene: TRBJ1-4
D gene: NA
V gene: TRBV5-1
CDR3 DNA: TGCGCCAGCAGCTTGCAGGGGATGCCTGAAAAACTGTTTTTT
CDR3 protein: CASSLQGMPEKLFF

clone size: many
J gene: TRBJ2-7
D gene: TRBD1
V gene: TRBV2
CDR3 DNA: TGTGCCAGCAGTGATAGAAATCCGGGACAGGGGGTAATCTACGAGCAGTACTTC
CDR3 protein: CASSDRNPGQGVIYEQYF

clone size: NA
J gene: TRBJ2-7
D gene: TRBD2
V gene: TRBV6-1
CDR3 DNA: TGTGCCAGCAGTGAAGGCGGGGGTCCTACCTACGAGCAGTACTTC
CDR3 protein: CASSEGGGPTYEQYF

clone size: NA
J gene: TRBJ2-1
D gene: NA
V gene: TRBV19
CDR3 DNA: TGTGCCAGTAGTAGGGGCTACAATGAGCAGTTCTTC
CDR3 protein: CASSRGYNEQFF

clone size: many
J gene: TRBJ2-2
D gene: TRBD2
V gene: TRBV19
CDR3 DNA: TGTGCCAGTGCCCCGGGACTAGCGGGCGAGGAGCTGTTTTTT
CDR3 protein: CASAPGLAGEELFF

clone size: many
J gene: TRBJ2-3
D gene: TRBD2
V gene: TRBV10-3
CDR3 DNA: TGTGCCATCAGTGGAGCGGGGGGTGACGCTAGCACAGATACGCAGTATTTT
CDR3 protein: CAISGAGGDASTDTQYF

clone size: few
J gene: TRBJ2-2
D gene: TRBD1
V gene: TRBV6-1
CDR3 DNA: TGTGCCAGCTCCGAGACAGGGGGGTTCGGGGAGCTGTTTTTT
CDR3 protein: CASSETGGFGELFF

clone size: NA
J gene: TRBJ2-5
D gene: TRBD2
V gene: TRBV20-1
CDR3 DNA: TGCAGTACTCAAGGGACTAGCGGAAACCAAGAGACCCAGTACTTC
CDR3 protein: CSTQGTSGNQETQYF

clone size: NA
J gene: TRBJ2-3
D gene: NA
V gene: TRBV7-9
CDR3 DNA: TGTGCCAGCAGCTTAGGGGTTCTTACAGATACGCAGTATTTT
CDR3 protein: CASSLGVLTDTQYF

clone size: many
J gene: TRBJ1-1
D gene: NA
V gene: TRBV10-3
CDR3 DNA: TGTGCCATCAGTGAGTCGATGGCAGCTAACACTGAAGCTTTCTTT
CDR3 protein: CAISESMAANTEAFF

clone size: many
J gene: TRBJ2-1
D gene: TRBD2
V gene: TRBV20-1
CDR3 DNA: TGCAGTGCTATCCTGACTAGCGGGGCGCCTGGGGATGAGCAGTTCTTC
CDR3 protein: CSAILTSGAPGDEQFF

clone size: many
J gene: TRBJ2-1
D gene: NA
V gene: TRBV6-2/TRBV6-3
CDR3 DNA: TGTGCCACTTCGACTACCGCCTACAATGAGCAGTTCTTC
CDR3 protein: CATSTTAYNEQFF

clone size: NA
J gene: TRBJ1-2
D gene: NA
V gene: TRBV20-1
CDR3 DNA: TGCAGTGCCTACGACGGGGGGGGTAGCTATGGCTACACCTTC
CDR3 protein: CSAYDGGGSYGYTF

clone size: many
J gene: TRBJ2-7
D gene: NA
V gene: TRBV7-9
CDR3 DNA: TGTGCCAGCAGCTTAACTTTTATCTCCTACGAGCAGTACTTC
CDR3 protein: CASSLTFISYEQYF

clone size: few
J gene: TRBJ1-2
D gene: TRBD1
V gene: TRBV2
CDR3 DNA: TGTGCCAGCAGGATCGGACAGGATGTAGGCTACACCTTC
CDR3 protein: CASRIGQDVGYTF

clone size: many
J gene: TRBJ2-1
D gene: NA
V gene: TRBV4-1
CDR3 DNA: TGCGCCAGCAGCCCTCGGGGGACCAACAATGAGCAGTTCTTC
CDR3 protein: CASSPRGTNNEQFF

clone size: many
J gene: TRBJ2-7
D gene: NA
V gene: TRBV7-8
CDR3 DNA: TGTGCCAGCAGCTTAGCGGGTGGGACCTACGAGCAGTACTTC
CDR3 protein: CASSLAGGTYEQYF

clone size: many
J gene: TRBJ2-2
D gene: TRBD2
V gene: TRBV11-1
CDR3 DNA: TGTGCCAGCAGCCCCCGGACTAGCGGTTCTTTCACCGGGGAGCTGTTTTTT
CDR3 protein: CASSPRTSGSFTGELFF

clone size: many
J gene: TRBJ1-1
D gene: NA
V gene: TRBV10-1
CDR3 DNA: TGCGCCAGCAGGGGAGATGGCACTGAAGCTTTCTTT
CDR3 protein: CASRGDGTEAFF

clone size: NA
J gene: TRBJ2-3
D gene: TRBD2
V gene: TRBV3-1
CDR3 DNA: TGTGCCAGCAGCCCCATTAGCGGGAGCACAGATACGCAGTATTTT
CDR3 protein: CASSPISGSTDTQYF

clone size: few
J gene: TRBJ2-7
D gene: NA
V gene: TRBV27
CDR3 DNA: TGTGCCAGCCTATCTAGAGACAGGCCTTCCAGCCCGTACTTC
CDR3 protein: CASLSRDRPSSPYF

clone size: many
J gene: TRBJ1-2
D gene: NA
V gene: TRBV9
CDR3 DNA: TGTGCCAGCAGCGTAGGGGGGGCGTCAAGAGGCTACACCTTC
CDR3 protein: CASSVGGASRGYTF

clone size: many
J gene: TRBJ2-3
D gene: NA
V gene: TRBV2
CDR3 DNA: TGTGCCAGCAGTGAAGCTCACAGGGCCGACGGGATGGATACGCAGTATTTT
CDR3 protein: CASSEAHRADGMDTQYF

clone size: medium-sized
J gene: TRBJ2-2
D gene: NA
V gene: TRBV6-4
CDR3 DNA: TGTGCCAGCAGTGAGCGGGACACCGGGGAGCTGTTTTTT
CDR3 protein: CASSERDTGELFF

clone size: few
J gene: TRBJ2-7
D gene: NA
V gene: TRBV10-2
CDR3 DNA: TGCGCCAGCAGTGCCGGGACCACCTCGATCTACGAGCAGTACTTC
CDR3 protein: CASSAGTTSIYEQYF

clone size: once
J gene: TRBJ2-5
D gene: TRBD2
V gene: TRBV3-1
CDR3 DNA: TGTGCCAGCAGCCAGGGGACGGCGGCGGGGGAAGAGACCCAGTACTTC
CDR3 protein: CASSQGTAAGEETQYF

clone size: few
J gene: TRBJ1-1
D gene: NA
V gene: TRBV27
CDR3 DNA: TGTGCCAGCAGTTTAGAGGGGCTTTCGACTGAAGCTTTCTTT
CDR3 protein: CASSLEGLSTEAFF

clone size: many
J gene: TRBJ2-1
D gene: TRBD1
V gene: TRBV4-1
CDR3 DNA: TGCGCCAGCAGGAAGACAGGGTACAATGAGCAGTTCTTC
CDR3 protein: CASRKTGYNEQFF

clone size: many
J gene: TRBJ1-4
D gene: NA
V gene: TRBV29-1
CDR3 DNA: TGCAGCGTTGGTTGGTCAAATGAAAAACTGTTTTTT
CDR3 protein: CSVGWSNEKLFF

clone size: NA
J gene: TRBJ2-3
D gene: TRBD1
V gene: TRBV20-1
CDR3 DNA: TGCAGTGCTAGAGATGACAGGGTGTTAGGTACGCAGTATTTT
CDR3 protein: CSARDDRVLGTQYF

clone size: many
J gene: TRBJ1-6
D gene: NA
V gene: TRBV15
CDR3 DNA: TGTGCCATCAGCAGAGGGGACCCGAATTCACCCCTCCACTTT
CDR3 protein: CAISRGDPNSPLHF

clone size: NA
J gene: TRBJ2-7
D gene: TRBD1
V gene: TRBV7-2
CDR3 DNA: TGTGCCAGCAGCTTAGCCTCGCTCAGGGACAGGGGTTACGAGCAGTACTTC
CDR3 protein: CASSLASLRDRGYEQYF

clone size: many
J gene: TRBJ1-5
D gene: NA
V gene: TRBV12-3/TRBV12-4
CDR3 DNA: TGTGCCAGCAGTTTCGGCCTGGGGGGCAGGGTGGGCAATCAGCCCCAGCATTTT
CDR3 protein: CASSFGLGGRVGNQPQHF

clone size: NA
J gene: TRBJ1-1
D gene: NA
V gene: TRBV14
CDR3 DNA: TGTGCCAGCAGCTACCGGGACTTCAACACTGAAGCTTTCTTT
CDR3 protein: CASSYRDFNTEAFF

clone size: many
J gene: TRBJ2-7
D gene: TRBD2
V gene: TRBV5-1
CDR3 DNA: TGCGCCAGCTTACCTACAGCGGGGGGTCTCTCCTACGAGCAGTACTTC
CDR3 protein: CASLPTAGGLSYEQYF

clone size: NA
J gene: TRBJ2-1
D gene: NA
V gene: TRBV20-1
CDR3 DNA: TGCAGTGCTAGAGATCGGGTTGCGGTAGGGGCCTACAATGAGCAGTTCTTC
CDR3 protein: CSARDRVAVGAYNEQFF

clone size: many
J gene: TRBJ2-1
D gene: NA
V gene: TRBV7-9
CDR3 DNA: TGTGCCAGCAGCTTCCATAACTTC
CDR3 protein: CASSFHNF

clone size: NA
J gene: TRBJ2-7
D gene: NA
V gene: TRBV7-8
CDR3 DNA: TGTGCCAGCAGCTTAGTTCTTAGCGGTAGCTTCTACGATCAGTACTTC
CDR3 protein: CASSLVLSGSFYDQYF

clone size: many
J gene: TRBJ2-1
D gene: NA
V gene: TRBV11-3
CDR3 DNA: TGTGCCAGCAGCGCAGGGGACTTCTACAATGAGCAGTTCTTC
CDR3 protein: CASSAGDFYNEQFF

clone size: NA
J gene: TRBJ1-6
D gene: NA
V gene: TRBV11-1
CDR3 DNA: TGTGCCAGCAGCTTAGCGCGGACCCAAGCTAGCTCCTATAATTCACCCCTCCACTTT
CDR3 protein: CASSLARTQASSYNSPLHF

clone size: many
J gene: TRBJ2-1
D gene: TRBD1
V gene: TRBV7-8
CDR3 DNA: TGTGCCAGCAGCCCTCGACAGGGGCATGAGCAGTTCTTC
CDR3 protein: CASSPRQGHEQFF

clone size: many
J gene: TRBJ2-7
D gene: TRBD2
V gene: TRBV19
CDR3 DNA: TGTGCCAGTAGTACTCGGACTAGCGGGGTGCCCTACGAGCAGTACTTC
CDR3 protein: CASSTRTSGVPYEQYF

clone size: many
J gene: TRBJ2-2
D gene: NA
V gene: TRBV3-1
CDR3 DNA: TGTGCCAGCAGCGGCTGGGGATTGAGTACCGGGGAGCTGTTTTTT
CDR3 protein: CASSGWGLSTGELFF

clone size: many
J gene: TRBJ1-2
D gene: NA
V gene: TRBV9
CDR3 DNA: TGTGCCAGCAGCGATATGACCGGACCCGCCCGGGGAGGCTACACCTTC
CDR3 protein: CASSDMTGPARGGYTF

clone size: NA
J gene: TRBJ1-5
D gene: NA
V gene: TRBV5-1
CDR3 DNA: TGCGCCAGCATCTTGGACGCGGGGGGGCCCCATCATTTT
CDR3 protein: CASILDAGGPHHF

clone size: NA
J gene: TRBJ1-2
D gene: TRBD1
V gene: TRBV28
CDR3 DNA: TGTGCCAACAACCGGGACAGCAAATATGGCTACACCTTC
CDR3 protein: CANNRDSKYGYTF

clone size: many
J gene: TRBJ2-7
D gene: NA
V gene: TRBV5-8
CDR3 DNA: TGTGCCAGCAGGCCCTGGAGAGGGTACGGGCAGTACTTC
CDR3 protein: CASRPWRGYGQYF

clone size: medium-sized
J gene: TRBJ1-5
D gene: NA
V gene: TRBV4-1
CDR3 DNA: TGCGCCAGCAGCCAAGATGGTGGGAGCAATCAGCCCCAGCATTTT
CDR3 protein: CASSQDGGSNQPQHF

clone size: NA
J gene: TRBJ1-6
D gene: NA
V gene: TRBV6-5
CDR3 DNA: TGTGCCAGCAGTTACTCGACGGTGGACAGTAGTTCACCCCTCCACTTT
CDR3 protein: CASSYSTVDSSSPLHF

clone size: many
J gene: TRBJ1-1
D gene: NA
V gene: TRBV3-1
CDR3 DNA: TGTGCCAGCAGCCCTAGGGGGGGATGGACTGAAGCTTTCTTT
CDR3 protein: CASSPRGGWTEAFF

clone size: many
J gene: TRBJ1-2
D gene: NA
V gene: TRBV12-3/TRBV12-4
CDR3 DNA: TGTGCCAGCAGGGGGCGGGTGATGGGTGGCTACACCTTC
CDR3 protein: CASRGRVMGGYTF

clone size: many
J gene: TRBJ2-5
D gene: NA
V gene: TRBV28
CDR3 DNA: TGTGCCAGCAGTTTAAGCGGACTAACGGAGACCCAGTACTTC
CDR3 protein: CASSLSGLTETQYF

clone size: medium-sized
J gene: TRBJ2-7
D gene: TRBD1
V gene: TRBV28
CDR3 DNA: TGTGCCAGCACGGACAGGGTCTACGAGCAGTACTTC
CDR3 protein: CASTDRVYEQYF

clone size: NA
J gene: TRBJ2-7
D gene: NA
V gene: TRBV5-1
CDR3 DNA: TGCGCCAGCAGCTTGGCTAGTGTATTCTACGAGCAGTACTTC
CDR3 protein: CASSLASVFYEQYF

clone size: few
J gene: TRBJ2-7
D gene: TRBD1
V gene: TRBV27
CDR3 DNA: TGTGCCAGCGGACAGGGGTATTTGGGCCGCATGTCCTACGAGCAGTACTTC
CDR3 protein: CASGQGYLGRMSYEQYF

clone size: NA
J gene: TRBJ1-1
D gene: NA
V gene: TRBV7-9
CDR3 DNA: TGTGCCAGCAGCTTAGAAGGCGTGGGGAGTGAAGCTTTCTTT
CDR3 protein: CASSLEGVGSEAFF

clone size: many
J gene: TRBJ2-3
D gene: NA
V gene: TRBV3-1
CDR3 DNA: TGTGCCAGCAGCCAATCCGGGATCACAGATACGCAGTATTTT
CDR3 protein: CASSQSGITDTQYF